The T cell receptor (beta chain) described here comes from a study of OX40 agonist ivuxolimab in advanced cancers. Looking at the study overall: Ivuxolimab was an agonistic, fully human IgG2 monoclonal antibody directed against OX40 (CD134), a costimulatory receptor. Intravenous ivuxolimab was administered to patients every 2 weeks at six dose levels: 0.01, 0.1, 0.3, 1.5, 3 and 10 mg/kg. Among the roughly 52 dose-escalation patients, approximately 20 had hepatocellular carcinoma, 15 or so melanoma, 9 renal cell carcinoma and 9 head and neck cancer. In the dose-escalation cohort, over 65% of patients were male, and the mean age was approximately 60 years, with a range of roughly 20 to 79. Prior anti-PD-1, anti-PD-L1 or anti-CTLA-4 therapy was permitted, and checkpoint inhibitors had been received by 40% to 50% of dose-escalation patients. Three dose-escalation patients achieved partial responses, one with hepatocellular carcinoma and two with cutaneous melanoma. The point of sequencing TCRbeta in the periphery was to test whether ivuxolimab changed TCR sequence diversity and drove clonal T-cell expansion. The monotherapy dose-escalation portion (N of about 52 patients) of the phase I ivuxolimab trial is reported in the paper.

The table lists this clone with a count of one. This clone's antigen is unknown. Base-call qualities are not available, and no considerably larger clone is one nucleotide away. The study at large found these results: After ivuxolimab, expanded clones were on average more numerous among CD8+ T cells than among CD4+ T cells. At doses of 0.1 to 3.0 mg/kg, clonal expansion of both CD4+ and CD8+ T cells in blood was seen between baseline and week 6. Low levels of normalized T-cell clonal expansion were also shown by some nonresponding patients. The antigen specificity of the peripheral T cells that underwent clonal expansion was not determined. In the 0.1-3.0 mg/kg groups, partial responders were among the patients with the lowest normalized peripheral clonal expansion, particularly in CD8+ T cells.

Genomic DNA was isolated from the sorted cells so that the TCRbeta CDR3 region could be sequenced. The immunoSEQ Assay was used to sequence the TCRbeta CDR3 regions. This immuneACCESS table, as held by TCRdb, lists in-frame sequences with V and J called but not all clones. Of the missing ones, under half trace to an unresolved V gene in checked studies; the others have no known cause. The sample table shows 8,500 to 13,000 clones, and around 80% are seen once. The ten largest account for about 15% of the sample. The trial excluded patients who had a history of autoimmune disease or who were on systemic immunosuppression. Peripheral blood for TCR sequencing was drawn from every dose cohort at baseline, at cycle 4 day 1 and at cycle 7 day 1. Samples came from an open-label, multicenter, first-in-human phase I dose-escalation trial of ivuxolimab. The trial enrolled adults with locally advanced or metastatic head and neck squamous cell, hepatocellular, melanoma or renal cell carcinoma. Before TCR sequencing, CD4+ and CD8+ T cells were separately sorted from peripheral blood.

V is pruned by 0 bases and J by 8 bases, leaving 4 bases of the junction without a gene match. CDR1 is given as SGDLS and CDR2 as YYNGEE, both from the germline V gene. Spanning cysteine to phenylalanine, the CDR3 consists of 13 amino acids. The read is trimmed to its CDR3 DNA, 39 bases read in frame from base 1. The sequence links TRBV9 to TRBJ1-1; a stretch of 7 junction bases matches TRBD1. The input for sequencing was CD4+ or CD8+ T cells sorted from blood, taken in a trial of the OX40 agonist ivuxolimab. This TCR was recovered from an adult with an advanced solid tumor such as melanoma, head and neck, liver or kidney cancer. The DNA sequence is TGTGCCAGCAGCGTAGGAGGGGGCTACGAAGCTTTCTTT. This yields the protein CASSVGGGYEAFF.